The clone carrying this T cell receptor beta chain was seen more than once but under ten times. Its antigen is still unknown. After template switching added a universal primer site, the resulting cDNA carried unique molecular identifiers. TCRdb independently ran MiXCR on the 5' RACE reads; one entry per CDR3 protein. The sample lists about 190,000 distinct CDR3 sequences; approximately 16% were seen once. This entry comes from a study of identical twins. The CDR3 runs to 14 residues. The ends were cut back, 9 bases at V and 6 bases at J, with 20 bases in the middle. From germline, CDR1 is WSHSY and CDR2 SAAADI. Points from the study as a whole: Beta out-of-frame sequences showed weaker excess twin sharing.

This sample also appeared in a second study, on T cells expressing NK-cell markers.

The rearrangement joins TRBV10-2 to TRBJ1-1, with D unclear. The TCR sequence derives from a woman between 18 and 30 years old in good health. Input material: CD8+ T cells sorted from blood. As DNA, the CDR3 is TGCGCCAGTACGGGTCTGGAGGCCAACTCTGAAGCTTTCTTT. This translates into CASTGLEANSEAFF.